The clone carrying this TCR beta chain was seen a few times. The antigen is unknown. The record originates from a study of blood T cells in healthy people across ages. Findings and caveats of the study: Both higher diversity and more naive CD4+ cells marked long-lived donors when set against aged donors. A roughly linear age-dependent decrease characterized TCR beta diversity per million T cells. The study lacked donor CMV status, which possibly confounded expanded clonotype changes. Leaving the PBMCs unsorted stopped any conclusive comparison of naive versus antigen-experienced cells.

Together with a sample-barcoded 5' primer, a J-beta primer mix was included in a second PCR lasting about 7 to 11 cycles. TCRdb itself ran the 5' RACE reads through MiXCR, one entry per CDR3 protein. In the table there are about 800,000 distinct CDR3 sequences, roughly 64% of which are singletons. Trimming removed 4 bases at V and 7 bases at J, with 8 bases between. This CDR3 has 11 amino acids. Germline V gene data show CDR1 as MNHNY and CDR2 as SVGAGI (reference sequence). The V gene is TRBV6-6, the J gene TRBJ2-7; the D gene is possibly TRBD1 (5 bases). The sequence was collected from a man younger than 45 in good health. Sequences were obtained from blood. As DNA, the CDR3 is TGTGCCAGCAGTTCCCAGGGTGAGCAGTACTTC. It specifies CASSSQGEQYF.